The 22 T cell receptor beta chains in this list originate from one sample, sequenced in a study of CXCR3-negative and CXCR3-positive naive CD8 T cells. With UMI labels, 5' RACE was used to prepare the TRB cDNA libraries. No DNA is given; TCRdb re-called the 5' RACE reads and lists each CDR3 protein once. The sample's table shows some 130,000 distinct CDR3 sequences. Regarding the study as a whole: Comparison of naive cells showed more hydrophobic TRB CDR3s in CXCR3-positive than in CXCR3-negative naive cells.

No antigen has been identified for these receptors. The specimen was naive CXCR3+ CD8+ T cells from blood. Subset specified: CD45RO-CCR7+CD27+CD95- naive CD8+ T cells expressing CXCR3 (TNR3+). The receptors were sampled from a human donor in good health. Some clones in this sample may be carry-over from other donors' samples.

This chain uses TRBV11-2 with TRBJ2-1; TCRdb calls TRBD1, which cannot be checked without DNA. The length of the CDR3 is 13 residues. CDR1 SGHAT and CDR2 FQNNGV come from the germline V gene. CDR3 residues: CASSPPPYNEQFF.

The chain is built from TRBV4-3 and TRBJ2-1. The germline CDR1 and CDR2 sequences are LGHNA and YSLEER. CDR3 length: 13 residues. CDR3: CASSQDKVSGQFF.

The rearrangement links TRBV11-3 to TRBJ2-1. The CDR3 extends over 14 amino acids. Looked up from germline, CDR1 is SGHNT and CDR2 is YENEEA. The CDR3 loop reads CASSPVAEYNEQFF.

The CDR3 sequence: CSASGGTGVPDNYEQYF. V and J are TRBV20-1 and TRBJ2-7; without DNA, the TCRdb call of TRBD2 cannot be checked. Looked up from germline, CDR1 is DFQATT and CDR2 is SNEGSKA (reference sequence). CDR3 length equals 17 residues.

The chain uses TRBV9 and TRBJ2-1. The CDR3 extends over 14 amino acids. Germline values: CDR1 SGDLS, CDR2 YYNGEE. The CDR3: CASSVGGSYNEQFF.

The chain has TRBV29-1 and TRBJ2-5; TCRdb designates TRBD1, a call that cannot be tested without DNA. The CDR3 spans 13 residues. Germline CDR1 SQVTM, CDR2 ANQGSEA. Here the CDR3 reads CSVEDRGPKTQYF. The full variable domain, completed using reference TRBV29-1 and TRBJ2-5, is SAVISQKPSRDICQRGTSLTIQCQVDSQVTMMFWYRQQPGQSLTLIATANQGSEATYESGFVIDKFPISRPNLTFSTLTVSNMSPEDSSIYLCSVEDRGPKTQYFGPGTRLLVL.

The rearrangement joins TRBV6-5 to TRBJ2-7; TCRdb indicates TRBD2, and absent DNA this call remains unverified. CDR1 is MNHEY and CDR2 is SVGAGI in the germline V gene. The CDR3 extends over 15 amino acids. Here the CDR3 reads CASSYSTGRHYEQYF.

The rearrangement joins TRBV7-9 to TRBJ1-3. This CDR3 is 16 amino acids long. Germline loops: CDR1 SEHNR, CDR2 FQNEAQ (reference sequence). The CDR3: CASSLFGQRTGNTIYF.

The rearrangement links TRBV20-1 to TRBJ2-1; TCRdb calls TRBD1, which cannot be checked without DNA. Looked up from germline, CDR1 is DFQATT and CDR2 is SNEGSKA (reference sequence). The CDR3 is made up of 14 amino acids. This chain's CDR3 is CSASLFPGANEQFF.

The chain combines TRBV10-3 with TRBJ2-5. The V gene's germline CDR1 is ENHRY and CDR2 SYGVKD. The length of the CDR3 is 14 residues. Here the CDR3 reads CAISDLGMVETQYF.

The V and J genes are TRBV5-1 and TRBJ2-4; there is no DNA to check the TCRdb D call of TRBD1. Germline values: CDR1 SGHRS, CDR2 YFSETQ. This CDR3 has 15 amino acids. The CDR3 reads CASSSGTGGGNIQYF.

CDR3: CASRGPRENIQYF. V and J are TRBV9 and TRBJ2-4; TCRdb proposes TRBD2, but this gene call is untestable without DNA. CDR1 and CDR2 from the germline V gene are SGDLS and YYNGEE. The CDR3 has 13 residues.

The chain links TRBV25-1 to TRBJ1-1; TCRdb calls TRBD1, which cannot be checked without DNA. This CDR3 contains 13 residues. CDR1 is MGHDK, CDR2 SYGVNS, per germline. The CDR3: CASIKTGNTEAFF. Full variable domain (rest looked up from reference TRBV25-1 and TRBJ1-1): EADIYQTPRYLVIGTGKKITLECSQTMGHDKMYWYQQDPGMELHLIHYSYGVNSTEKGDLSSESTVSRIRTEHFPLTLESARPSHTSQYLCASIKTGNTEAFFGQGTRLTVV.

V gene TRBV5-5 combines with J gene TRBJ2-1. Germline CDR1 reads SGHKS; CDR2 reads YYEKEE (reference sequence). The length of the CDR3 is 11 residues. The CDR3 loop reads CASFSYNEQFF.

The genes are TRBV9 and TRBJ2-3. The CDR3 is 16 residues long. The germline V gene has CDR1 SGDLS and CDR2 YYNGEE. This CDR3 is CASSVIGSSSTDTQYF.

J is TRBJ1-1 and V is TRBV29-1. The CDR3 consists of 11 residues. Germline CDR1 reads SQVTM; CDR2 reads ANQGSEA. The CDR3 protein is CSVDLPSEAFF. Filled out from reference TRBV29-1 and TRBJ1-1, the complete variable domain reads SAVISQKPSRDICQRGTSLTIQCQVDSQVTMMFWYRQQPGQSLTLIATANQGSEATYESGFVIDKFPISRPNLTFSTLTVSNMSPEDSSIYLCSVDLPSEAFFGQGTRLTVV.

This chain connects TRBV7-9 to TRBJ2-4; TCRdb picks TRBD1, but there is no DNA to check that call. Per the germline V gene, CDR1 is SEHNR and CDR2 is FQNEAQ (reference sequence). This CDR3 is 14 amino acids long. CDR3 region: CASSLIERDDIQYF.

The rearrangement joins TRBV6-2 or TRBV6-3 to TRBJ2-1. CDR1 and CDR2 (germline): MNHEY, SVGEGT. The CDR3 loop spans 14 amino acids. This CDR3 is CASSYSDGFNEQFF.

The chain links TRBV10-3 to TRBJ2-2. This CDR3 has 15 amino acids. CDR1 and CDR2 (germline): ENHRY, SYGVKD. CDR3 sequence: CAISVELLSGGELFF.

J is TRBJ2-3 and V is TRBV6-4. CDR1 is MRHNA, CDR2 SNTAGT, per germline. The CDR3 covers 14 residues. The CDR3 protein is CASSDSGSTDTQYF.

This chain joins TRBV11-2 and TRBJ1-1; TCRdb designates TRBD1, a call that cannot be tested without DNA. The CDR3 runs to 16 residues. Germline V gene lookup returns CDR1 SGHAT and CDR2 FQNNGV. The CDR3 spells CASSPPSAGVDTEAFF.

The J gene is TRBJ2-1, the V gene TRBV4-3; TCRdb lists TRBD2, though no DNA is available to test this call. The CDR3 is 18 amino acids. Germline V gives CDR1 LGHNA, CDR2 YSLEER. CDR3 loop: CASSQGSLSGGVDNEQFF.